Described below is a single T cell receptor beta chain sequence and its context. This sample stems from a study of identical twins. Looked up from germline, CDR1 is DFQATT and CDR2 is SNEGSKA (reference sequence). Trimming took 1 base from V and 3 from J, leaving 13 bases between them. This CDR3 has 14 amino acids. In TCRdb, the 5' RACE reads were re-called with MiXCR into one record per CDR3 protein. The sample yields hundreds of thousands of distinct CDR3 sequences, about 12% seen once. This sample also belongs to another study, concerning yellow fever vaccine responses in identical twins.

The TCR was taken from a woman between 18 and 29 years old in good health. The chain joins TRBV20-1 to TRBJ2-7; no firm D call. Sequencing used CD8+ T cells sorted from blood. The CDR3 loop reads CSARAMEGYYEQYV. In nucleotides, the CDR3 is TGCAGTGCTAGAGCTATGGAAGGGTACTACGAGCAGTACGTC.